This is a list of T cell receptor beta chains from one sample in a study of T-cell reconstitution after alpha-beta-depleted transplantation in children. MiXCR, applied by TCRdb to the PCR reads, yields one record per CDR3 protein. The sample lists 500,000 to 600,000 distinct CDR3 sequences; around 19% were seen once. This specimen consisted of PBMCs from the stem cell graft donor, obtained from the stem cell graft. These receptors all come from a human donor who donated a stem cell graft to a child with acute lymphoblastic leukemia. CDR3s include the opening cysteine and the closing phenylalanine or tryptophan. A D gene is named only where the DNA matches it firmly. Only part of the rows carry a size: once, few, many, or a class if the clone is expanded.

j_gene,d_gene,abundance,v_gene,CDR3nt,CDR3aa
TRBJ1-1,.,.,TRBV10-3,TGTGCCATCAGTGATCCTGAATTAGGCTATATGAACACTGAAGCTTTCTTT,CAISDPELGYMNTEAFF
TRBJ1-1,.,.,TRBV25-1,TGTGCCAGCAGTGAACCCCCCCAGGGTGAAGCTTTCTTT,CASSEPPQGEAFF
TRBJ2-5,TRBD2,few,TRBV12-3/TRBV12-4,TGTGCCAGCAGAAGTAGCGGGAGATTAAAGACCCAGTACTTC,CASRSSGRLKTQYF
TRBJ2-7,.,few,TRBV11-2,TGTGCCAGCAGCCCCCGGTCACTTGCAGGGTACGAGCAGTACTTC,CASSPRSLAGYEQYF
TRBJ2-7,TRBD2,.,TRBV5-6,TGTGCCAGCAGCTTGACGACTAGCGGGTACGAGCAGTACTTC,CASSLTTSGYEQYF
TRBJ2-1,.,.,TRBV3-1,TGTGCCAGCAGTCAGACGTTCGAGCCTGGGGCATTCTTC,CASSQTFEPGAFF
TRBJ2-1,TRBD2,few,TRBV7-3,TGTGCCAGCAGCTGGGGACTAGCGGGAGGGCCTGATGAGCAGTTCTTC,CASSWGLAGGPDEQFF
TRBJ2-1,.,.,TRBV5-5,TGTGCCAGCAGCCCAGCGGCTGGGTACAATGAGCAGTTCTTC,CASSPAAGYNEQFF
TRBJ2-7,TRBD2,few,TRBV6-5,TGTGCCAGCAGTTACGCGGGAGGCGGCGACGAGCAGTACTTC,CASSYAGGGDEQYF
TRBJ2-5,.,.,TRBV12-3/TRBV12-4,TGTGCCAGCAGTTTTTCGGGCAAGGAAGAGACCCAGTACTTC,CASSFSGKEETQYF
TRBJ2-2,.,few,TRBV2,TGTGCCAGCAGCCTTTCCAGGGGACTCTACACCGGGGAGCTGTTTTTT,CASSLSRGLYTGELFF